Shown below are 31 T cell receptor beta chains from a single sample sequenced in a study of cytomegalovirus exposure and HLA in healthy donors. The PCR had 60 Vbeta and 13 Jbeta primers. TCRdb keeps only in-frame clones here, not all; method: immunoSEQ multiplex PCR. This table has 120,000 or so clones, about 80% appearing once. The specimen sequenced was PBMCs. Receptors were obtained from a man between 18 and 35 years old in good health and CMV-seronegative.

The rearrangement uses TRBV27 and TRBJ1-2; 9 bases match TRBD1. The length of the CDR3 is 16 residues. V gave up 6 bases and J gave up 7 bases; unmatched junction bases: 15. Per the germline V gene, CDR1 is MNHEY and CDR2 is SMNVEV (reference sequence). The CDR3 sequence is CASSQRPPGQGSGYTF. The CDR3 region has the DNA TGTGCCAGCAGCCAGAGACCCCCGGGACAGGGCTCTGGCTACACCTTC.

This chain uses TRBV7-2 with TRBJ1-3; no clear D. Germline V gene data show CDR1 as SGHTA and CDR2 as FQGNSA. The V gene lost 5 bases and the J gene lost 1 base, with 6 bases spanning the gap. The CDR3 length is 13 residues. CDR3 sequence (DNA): TGTGCCAGCAGCCCCCAATCTGGAAACACCATATATTTT. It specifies CASSPQSGNTIYF.

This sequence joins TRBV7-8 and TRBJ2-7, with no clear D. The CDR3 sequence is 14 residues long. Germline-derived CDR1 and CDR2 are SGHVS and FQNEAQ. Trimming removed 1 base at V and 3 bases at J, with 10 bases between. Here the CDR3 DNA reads TGTGCCAGCAGCTTAGACCAGGCCATCTACGAGCAGTACTTC. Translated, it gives CASSLDQAIYEQYF.

CDR3 protein: CASSALTEAFF. As DNA, the CDR3 is TGTGCCAGCAGTGCGCTCACTGAAGCTTTCTTT. This chain links TRBV7-2 with TRBJ1-1; D unresolved. V lost 6 bases, J lost 4 bases, and 6 bases lay in between. The CDR3 is made up of 11 amino acids. The germline V gene encodes CDR1 SGHTA and CDR2 FQGNSA.

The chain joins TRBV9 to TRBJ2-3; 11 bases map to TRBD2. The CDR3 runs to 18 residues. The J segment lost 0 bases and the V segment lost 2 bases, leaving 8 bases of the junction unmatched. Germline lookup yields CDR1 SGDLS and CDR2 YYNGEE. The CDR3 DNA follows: TGTGCCAGCAGCGTGCCTCTAGCGGGGGGCTCTAGCACAGATACGCAGTATTTT. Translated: CASSVPLAGGSSTDTQYF.

In nucleotides, the CDR3 is TGCGCCAGCAGCCCGTCGGGGGGTGGTTTGTCTGAAGCTTTCTTT. It translates to CASSPSGGGLSEAFF. The J gene is TRBJ1-1, the V gene TRBV5-1, with D maybe TRBD1 (5 bases). The CDR3 sequence is 15 residues long. Germline V CDR1 and CDR2: SGHRS, YFSETQ. Trimming took 4 bases from V and 6 from J, leaving 19 bases between them.

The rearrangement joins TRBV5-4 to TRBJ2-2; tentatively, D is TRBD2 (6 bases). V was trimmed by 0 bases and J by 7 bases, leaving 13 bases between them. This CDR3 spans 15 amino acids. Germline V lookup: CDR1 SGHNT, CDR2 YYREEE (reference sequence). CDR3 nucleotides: TGTGCCAGCAGCTTGGCCGGGGGAAAGATCGGGGAGCTGTTTTTT. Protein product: CASSLAGGKIGELFF.

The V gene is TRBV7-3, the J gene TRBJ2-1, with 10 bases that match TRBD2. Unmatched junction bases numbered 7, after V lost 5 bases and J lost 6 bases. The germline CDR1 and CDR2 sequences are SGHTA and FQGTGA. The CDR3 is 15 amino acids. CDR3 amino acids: CASSLVRTSGNEQFF. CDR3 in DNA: TGTGCCAGCAGCCTCGTAAGGACTAGCGGCAATGAGCAGTTCTTC. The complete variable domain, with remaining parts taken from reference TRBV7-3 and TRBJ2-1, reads GAGVSQTPSNKVTEKGKYVELRCDPISGHTALYWYRQSLGQGPEFLIYFQGTGAADDSGLPNDRFFAVRPEGSVSTLKIQRTERGDSAVYLCASSLVRTSGNEQFFGPGTRLTVL.

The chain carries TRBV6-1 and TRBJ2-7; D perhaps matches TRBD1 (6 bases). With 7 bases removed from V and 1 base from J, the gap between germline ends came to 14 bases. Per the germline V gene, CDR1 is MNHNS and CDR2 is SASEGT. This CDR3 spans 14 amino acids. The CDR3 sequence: CASNKNRVSYEQYF. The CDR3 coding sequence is TGTGCCAGCAATAAGAACAGGGTGTCCTACGAGCAGTACTTC.

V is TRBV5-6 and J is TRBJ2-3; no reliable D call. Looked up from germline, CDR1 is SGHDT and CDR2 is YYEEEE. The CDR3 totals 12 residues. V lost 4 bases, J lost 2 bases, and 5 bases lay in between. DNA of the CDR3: TGTGCCAGCAGCCCGTACACAGATACGCAGTATTTT. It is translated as CASSPYTDTQYF.

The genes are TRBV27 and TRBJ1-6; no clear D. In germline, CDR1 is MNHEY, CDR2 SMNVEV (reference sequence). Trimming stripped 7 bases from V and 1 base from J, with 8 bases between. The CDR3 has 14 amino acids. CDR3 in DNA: TGTGCCAGCACTACGGGGTCCTATAATTCACCCCTCCACTTT. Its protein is CASTTGSYNSPLHF.

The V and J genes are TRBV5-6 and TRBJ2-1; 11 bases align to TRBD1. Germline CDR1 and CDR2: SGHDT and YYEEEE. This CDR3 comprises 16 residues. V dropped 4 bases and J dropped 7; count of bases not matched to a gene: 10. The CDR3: CASSPTSDRGRNEQFF. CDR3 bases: TGTGCCAGCAGCCCCACCTCGGACAGGGGGCGGAATGAGCAGTTCTTC.

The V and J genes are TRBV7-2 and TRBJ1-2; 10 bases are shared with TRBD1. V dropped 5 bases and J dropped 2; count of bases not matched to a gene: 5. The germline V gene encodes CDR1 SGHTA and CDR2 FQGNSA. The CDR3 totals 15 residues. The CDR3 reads CASSPGTGANYGYTF. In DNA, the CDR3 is TGTGCCAGCAGCCCCGGGACAGGGGCGAACTATGGCTACACCTTC.

The CDR3 sequence is CASSIPAREGMNTEAFF. In nucleotides, the CDR3 is TGTGCCAGTAGTATTCCTGCAAGGGAGGGGATGAACACTGAAGCTTTCTTT. The chain recombines TRBV19 with TRBJ1-1, with D possibly being TRBD1 (5 bases). This CDR3 contains 17 residues. Deletions cut 3 bases from V and 0 bases from J, with 17 bases between. CDR1 and CDR2 from the germline V gene are LNHDA and SQIVND (reference sequence).

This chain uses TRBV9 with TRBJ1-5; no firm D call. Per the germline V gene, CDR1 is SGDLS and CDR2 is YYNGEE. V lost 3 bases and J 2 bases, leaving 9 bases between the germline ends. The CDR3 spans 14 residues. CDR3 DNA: TGTGCCAGCAGCGGGCCCTCAGGCAATCAGCCCCAGCATTTT. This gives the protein CASSGPSGNQPQHF.

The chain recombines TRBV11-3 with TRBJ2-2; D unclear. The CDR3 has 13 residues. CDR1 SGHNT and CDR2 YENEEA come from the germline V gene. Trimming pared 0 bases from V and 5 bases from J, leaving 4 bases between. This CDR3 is CASSLEETGELFF. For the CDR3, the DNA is TGTGCCAGCAGCTTAGAAGAGACCGGGGAGCTGTTTTTT.

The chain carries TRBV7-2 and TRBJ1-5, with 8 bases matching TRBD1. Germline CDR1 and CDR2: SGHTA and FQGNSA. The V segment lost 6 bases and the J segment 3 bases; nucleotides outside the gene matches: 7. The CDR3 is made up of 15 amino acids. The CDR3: CASRGGTGVNQPQHF. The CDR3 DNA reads TGTGCCAGCAGGGGGGGGACAGGAGTCAATCAGCCCCAGCATTTT.

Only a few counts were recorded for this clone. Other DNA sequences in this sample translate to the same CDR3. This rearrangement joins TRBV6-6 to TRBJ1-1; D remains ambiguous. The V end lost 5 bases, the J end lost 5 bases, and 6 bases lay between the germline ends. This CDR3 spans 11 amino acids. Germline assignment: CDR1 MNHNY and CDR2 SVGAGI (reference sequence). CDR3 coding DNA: TGTGCCAGCAGTCCCCTAACTGAAGCTTTCTTT. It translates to CASSPLTEAFF.

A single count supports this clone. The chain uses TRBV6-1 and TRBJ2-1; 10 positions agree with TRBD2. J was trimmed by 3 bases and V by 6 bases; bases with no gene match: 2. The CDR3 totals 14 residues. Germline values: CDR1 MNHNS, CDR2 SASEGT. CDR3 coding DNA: TGTGCCAGCAGCAAGCGGGGGGGCTACAATGAGCAGTTCTTC. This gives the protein CASSKRGGYNEQFF.

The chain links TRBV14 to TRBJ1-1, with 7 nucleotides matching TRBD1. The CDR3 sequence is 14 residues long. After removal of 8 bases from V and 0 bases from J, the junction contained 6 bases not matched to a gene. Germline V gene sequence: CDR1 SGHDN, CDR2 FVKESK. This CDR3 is CASRDRALNTEAFF. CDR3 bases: TGTGCCAGCCGGGACAGAGCTTTGAACACTGAAGCTTTCTTT.

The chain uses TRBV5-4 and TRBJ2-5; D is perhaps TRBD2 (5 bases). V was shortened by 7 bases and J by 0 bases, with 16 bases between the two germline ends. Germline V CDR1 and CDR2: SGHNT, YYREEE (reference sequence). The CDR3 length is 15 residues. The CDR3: CASSPDSRYQETQYF. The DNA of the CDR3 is TGTGCCAGCTCCCCGGACTCCCGATACCAAGAGACCCAGTACTTC.

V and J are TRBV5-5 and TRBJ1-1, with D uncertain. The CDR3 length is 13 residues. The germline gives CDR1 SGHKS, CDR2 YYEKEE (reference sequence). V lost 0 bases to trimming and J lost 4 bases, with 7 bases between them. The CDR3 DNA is TGTGCCAGCAGCTTGGAGCGCGTCACTGAAGCTTTCTTT. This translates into CASSLERVTEAFF.

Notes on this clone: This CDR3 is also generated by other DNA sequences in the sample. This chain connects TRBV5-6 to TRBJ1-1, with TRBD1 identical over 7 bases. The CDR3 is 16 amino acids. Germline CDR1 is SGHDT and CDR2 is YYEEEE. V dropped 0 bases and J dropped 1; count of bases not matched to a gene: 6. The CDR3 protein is CASSLARGQRNTEAFF. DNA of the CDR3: TGTGCCAGCAGCTTGGCCAGGGGACAGAGGAACACTGAAGCTTTCTTT.

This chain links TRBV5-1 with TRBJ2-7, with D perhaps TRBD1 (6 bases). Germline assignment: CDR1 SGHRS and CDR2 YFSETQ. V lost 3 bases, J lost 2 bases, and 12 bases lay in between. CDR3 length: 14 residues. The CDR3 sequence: CASSSKTGTYEQYF. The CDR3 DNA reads TGCGCCAGCAGCTCCAAGACAGGAACCTACGAGCAGTACTTC.

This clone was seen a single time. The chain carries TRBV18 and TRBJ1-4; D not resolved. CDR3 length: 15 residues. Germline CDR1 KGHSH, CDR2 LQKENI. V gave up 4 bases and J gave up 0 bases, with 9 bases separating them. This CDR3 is CASSLRTATNEKLFF. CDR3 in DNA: TGTGCCAGCTCACTACGGACTGCAACTAATGAAAAACTGTTTTTT.

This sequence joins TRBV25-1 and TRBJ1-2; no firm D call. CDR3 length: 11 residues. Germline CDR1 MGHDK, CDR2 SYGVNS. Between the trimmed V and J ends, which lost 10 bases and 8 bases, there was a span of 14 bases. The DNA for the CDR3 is TGTGCCACCTCGAGAGAGTGGGGCTACACCTTC. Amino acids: CATSREWGYTF.

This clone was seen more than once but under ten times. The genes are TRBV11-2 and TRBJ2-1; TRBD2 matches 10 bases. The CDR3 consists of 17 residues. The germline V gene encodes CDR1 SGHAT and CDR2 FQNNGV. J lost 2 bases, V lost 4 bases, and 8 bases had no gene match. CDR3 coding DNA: TGTGCCAGCAGCTCCGGGACTAGCGCCATTACCTACAATGAGCAGTTCTTC. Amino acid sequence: CASSSGTSAITYNEQFF.

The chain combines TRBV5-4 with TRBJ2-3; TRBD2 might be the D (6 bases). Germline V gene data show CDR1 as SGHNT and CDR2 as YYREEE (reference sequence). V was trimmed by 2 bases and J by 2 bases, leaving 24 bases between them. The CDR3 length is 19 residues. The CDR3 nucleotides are TGTGCCAGCAGCTTTCGCGAGGGGTACGGGGCGGGATACACAGATACGCAGTATTTT. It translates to CASSFREGYGAGYTDTQYF.

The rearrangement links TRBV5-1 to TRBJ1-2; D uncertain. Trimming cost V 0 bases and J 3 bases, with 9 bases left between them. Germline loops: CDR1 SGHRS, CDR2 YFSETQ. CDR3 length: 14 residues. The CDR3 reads CASSLAGYDYGYTF. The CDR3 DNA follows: TGCGCCAGCAGCTTGGCGGGTTATGACTATGGCTACACCTTC.

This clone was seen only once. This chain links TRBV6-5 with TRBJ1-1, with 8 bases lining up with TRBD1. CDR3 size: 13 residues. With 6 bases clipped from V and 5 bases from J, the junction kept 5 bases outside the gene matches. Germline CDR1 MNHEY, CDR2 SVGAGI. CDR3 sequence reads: CASRGQEGTEAFF. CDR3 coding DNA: TGTGCCAGCAGGGGACAGGAGGGAACTGAAGCTTTCTTT.

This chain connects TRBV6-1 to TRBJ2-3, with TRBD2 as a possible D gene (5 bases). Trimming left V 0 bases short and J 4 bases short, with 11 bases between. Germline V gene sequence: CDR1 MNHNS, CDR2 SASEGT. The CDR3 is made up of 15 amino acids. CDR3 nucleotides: TGTGCCAGCAGTGAAGCGTGGACTTTATCAGATACGCAGTATTTT. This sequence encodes CASSEAWTLSDTQYF.